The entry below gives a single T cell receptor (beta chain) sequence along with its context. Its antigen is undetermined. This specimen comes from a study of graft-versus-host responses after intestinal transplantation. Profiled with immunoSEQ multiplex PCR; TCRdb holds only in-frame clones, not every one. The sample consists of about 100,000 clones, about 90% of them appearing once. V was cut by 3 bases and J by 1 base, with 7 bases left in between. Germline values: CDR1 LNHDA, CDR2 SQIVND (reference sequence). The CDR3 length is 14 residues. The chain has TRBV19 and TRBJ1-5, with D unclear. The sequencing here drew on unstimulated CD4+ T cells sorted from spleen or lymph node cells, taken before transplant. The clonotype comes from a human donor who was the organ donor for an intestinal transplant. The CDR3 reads CASSIEGSNQPQHF. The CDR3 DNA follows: TGTGCCAGTAGTATCGAGGGCAGCAATCAGCCCCAGCATTTT.